The 29 T cell receptor beta chains presented below share a single source sample, sequenced in a study of cytomegalovirus exposure and HLA in healthy donors (dated by TCRdb to the late 2010s). The library was made by the immunoSEQ multiplex PCR assay. For the multiplex PCR, a mixture combining 60 forward primers for TCR Vbeta segments and 13 reverse primers for TCR Jbeta segments was used. TCRdb carries this immuneACCESS record with in-frame sequences only. Its versions omit some clonotypes, under half of them owing to an unresolved V gene in the studies checked, with the rest unexplained. The sample yields 250,000 to 350,000 clones; just over 70% were counted once. The ten most abundant clones make up over 2% of the sample. Sequenced: PBMCs. The receptors were sampled from a female donor in good health and CMV-seronegative.

The table lists this clone with a few counts. The chain employs TRBV13 and TRBJ2-1, with TRBD2 identical over 11 bases. The CDR3 loop spans 15 amino acids. Germline lookup yields CDR1 PRHDT and CDR2 FYEKMQ (reference sequence). Unmatched junction bases numbered 3, after V lost 4 bases and J lost 4 bases. The CDR3 sequence: CASSSIAGGYNEQFF. Written as DNA, the CDR3 is TGTGCCAGCAGCTCGATAGCGGGAGGGTACAATGAGCAGTTCTTC.

This clone has a handful of counts. The rearrangement joins TRBV27 to TRBJ2-7, with D possibly matching TRBD1 (6 bases). Trimming took 6 bases from V and 1 from J, leaving 16 bases between them. There are 15 residues in the CDR3. Looked up from germline, CDR1 is MNHEY and CDR2 is SMNVEV (reference sequence). The CDR3, as DNA: TGTGCCAGCAGGTCCCCCGGGACAAGTTCCTACGAGCAGTACTTC. It specifies CASRSPGTSSYEQYF.

This clone was observed a few times. The junction shows a germline mismatch at one end, possibly a read error. V usage is TRBV7-9 and J usage is TRBJ1-3; D gene unclear. Per the germline V gene, CDR1 is SEHNR and CDR2 is FQNEAQ (reference sequence). This CDR3 is built from 16 residues. CDR3 DNA sequence: TGTTCCAGCAGCCCTCGATCCCCCTACTCTGGAAACACCATATATTTT. Protein sequence: CSSSPRSPYSGNTIYF.

This rearrangement joins TRBV7-3 to TRBJ2-1, with D hard to call. This CDR3 region has 11 residues. Trimming removed 3 bases at V and 6 bases at J, with 3 bases between. The germline V gene has CDR1 SGHTA and CDR2 FQGTGA. The CDR3 here is CASSFGNEQFF. The CDR3 DNA is TGTGCCAGCAGCTTCGGCAATGAGCAGTTCTTC.

The J gene is TRBJ2-2, the V gene TRBV11-2; D unclear. The CDR3 spans 15 residues. V was cut by 1 base and J by 1 base, with 7 bases left in between. The germline CDR1 and CDR2 sequences are SGHAT and FQNNGV. The CDR3 spells CASSLVYMNTGELFF. CDR3 in DNA: TGTGCCAGCAGCTTAGTATACATGAACACCGGGGAGCTGTTTTTT. The full variable domain, with the rest looked up from reference TRBV11-2 and TRBJ2-2, is EAGVAQSPRYKIIEKRQSVAFWCNPISGHATLYWYQQILGQGPKLLIQFQNNGVVDDSQLPKDRFSAERLKGVDSTLKIQPAKLEDSAVYLCASSLVYMNTGELFFGEGSRLTVL.

The V and J genes are TRBV11-3 and TRBJ1-1; 7 bases map to TRBD1. The J segment lost 1 base and the V segment lost 0 bases, leaving 2 bases of the junction unmatched. Germline loops: CDR1 SGHNT, CDR2 YENEEA. This CDR3 comprises 15 residues. The CDR3 sequence is CASSLDAGGNTEAFF. The CDR3 DNA follows: TGTGCCAGCAGCTTAGATGCAGGGGGGAACACTGAAGCTTTCTTT. Looking up the rest from reference TRBV11-3 and TRBJ1-1 gives the full variable domain: EAGVVQSPRYKIIEKKQPVAFWCNPISGHNTLYWYLQNLGQGPELLIRYENEEAVDDSQLPKDRFSAERLKGVDSTLKIQPAELGDSAVYLCASSLDAGGNTEAFFGQGTRLTVV.

The rearrangement joins TRBV10-1 to TRBJ2-1; maybe TRBD2 (6 bases). CDR1 is WNHNN and CDR2 is SYGVQD in the germline V gene (reference sequence). The CDR3 runs to 13 residues. Trimming stripped 4 bases from V and 2 bases from J, with 6 bases between. The CDR3 here is CASSGGAYNEQFF. The DNA for the CDR3 is TGCGCCAGCAGTGGGGGGGCCTACAATGAGCAGTTCTTC.

The rearrangement links TRBV28 to TRBJ2-1; 8 bases agree with TRBD1. CDR1 is MDHEN, CDR2 SYDVKM, per germline. This CDR3 is 15 amino acids long. V trimming: 3 bases; J trimming: 6 bases; junction bases outside the gene matches: 7. CDR3 amino acids: CASSFPEDRGNEQFF. The CDR3 bases are TGTGCCAGCAGTTTTCCGGAAGACAGGGGCAATGAGCAGTTCTTC.

V gene TRBV5-1 combines with J gene TRBJ2-7, with TRBD1 as a possible D gene (6 bases). Between the trimmed V and J ends, which lost 2 bases and 5 bases, there was a span of 11 bases. The germline gives CDR1 SGHRS, CDR2 YFSETQ. This CDR3 contains 13 residues. CDR3 DNA sequence: TGCGCCAGCAGCTTCAGGGGAGAGAACGAGCAGTACTTC. Protein: CASSFRGENEQYF.

This clone was observed a handful of times. The rearrangement joins TRBV7-2 to TRBJ1-5; D not certain. The CDR3 contains 13 residues. CDR1 and CDR2 (germline): SGHTA, FQGNSA. V was pared by 4 bases and J by 7 bases, with 11 bases between. CDR3 sequence (DNA): TGTGCCAGCAGCTCCCCCCCAGGCCAGCCCCAGCATTTT. Protein product: CASSSPPGQPQHF. Combining the CDR3 with reference TRBV7-2 and TRBJ1-5 gives the whole variable domain GAGVSQSPSNKVTEKGKDVELRCDPISGHTALYWYRQSLGQGLEFLIYFQGNSAPDKSGLPSDRFSAERTGGSVSTLTIQRTQQEDSAVYLCASSSPPGQPQHFGDGTRLSIL.

V and J are TRBV10-3 and TRBJ2-5, with 7 bases fitting TRBD2. The last part of the DNA fits TRBJ2-7 better; the J call may be wrong. The CDR3 runs 14 residues. Germline lookup yields CDR1 ENHRY and CDR2 SYGVKD. The CDR3 region is CAIPPRERDYEQYF. The CDR3 nucleotides are TGTGCCATCCCCCCTAGGGAGCGGGACTACGAGCAGTACTTC.

V is TRBV14 and J is TRBJ2-7, with TRBD1 matching 8 bases. V gave up 4 bases and J gave up 0 bases; unmatched junction bases: 11. CDR3 length: 17 amino acids. Germline V CDR1 and CDR2: SGHDN, FVKESK. CDR3 region: CASSPFPGQGTSYEQYF. CDR3 DNA: TGTGCCAGCAGCCCCTTCCCCGGACAGGGTACCTCCTACGAGCAGTACTTC.

The chain combines TRBV7-9 with TRBJ2-7; TRBD2 is a possible D gene (5 bases). The V end was cut by 5 bases, the J end by 4 bases, with 12 bases between. CDR1 and CDR2 from the germline V gene are SEHNR and FQNEAQ (reference sequence). The CDR3 covers 13 residues. Here the CDR3 reads CASSLGRGYEQYF. The CDR3 DNA follows: TGTGCCAGCAGCCTTGGACGGGGATACGAGCAGTACTTC.

The genes are TRBV18 and TRBJ1-1; D unresolved. This CDR3 region has 14 residues. Trimming removed 3 bases from V and 3 bases from J, with 11 bases in between. Germline V gene data show CDR1 as KGHSH and CDR2 as LQKENI. The CDR3 DNA reads TGTGCCAGCTCACCCGACATTTCCGACACTGAAGCTTTCTTT. Protein sequence: CASSPDISDTEAFF.

J is TRBJ2-5 and V is TRBV30, with 7 bases that match TRBD1. After removal of 1 base from V and 1 base from J, the junction contained 6 bases not matched to a gene. In germline, CDR1 is GTSNPN, CDR2 SVGIG (reference sequence). The CDR3 is made up of 15 amino acids. The CDR3 nucleotides are TGTGCCTGGAGTGGGGGACAGTCGATCCAAGAGACCCAGTACTTC. Amino acids: CAWSGGQSIQETQYF.

The rearrangement uses TRBV15 and TRBJ2-7; no clear D gene. The CDR3 loop spans 13 amino acids. Trimming removed 0 bases from V and 6 bases from J, with 9 bases in between. In germline, CDR1 is LNHNV, CDR2 YYDKDF (reference sequence). The CDR3, as DNA: TGTGCCACCAGCAGAGATAGAAGTGTCGAGCAGTACTTC. As protein: CATSRDRSVEQYF.

The V call is TRBV28, the J call TRBJ2-7; TRBD2 might be the D (5 bases). V shed 6 bases and J shed 4 bases, with 10 bases lying between them. Germline V gene sequence: CDR1 MDHEN, CDR2 SYDVKM. The CDR3 sequence is 12 residues long. The CDR3 region is CASSQREYEQYF. CDR3 sequence (DNA): TGTGCCAGCAGCCAAAGGGAGTACGAGCAGTACTTC.

This clone has more than one count but fewer than ten. Written as DNA, the CDR3 is TGTGCCAGCAGCTTGGCGGACAGGCGTTCCTACGAGCAGTACTTC. Residues: CASSLADRRSYEQYF. The chain employs TRBV5-4 and TRBJ2-7; 7 bases match TRBD1. This CDR3 contains 15 residues. Germline assignment: CDR1 SGHNT and CDR2 YYREEE (reference sequence). Trimming at V came to 0 bases and at J to 1 base, leaving 4 bases not matched to a gene.

The rearrangement uses TRBV19 and TRBJ2-1; D is perhaps TRBD2 (6 bases). Germline V gives CDR1 LNHDA, CDR2 SQIVND (reference sequence). Trimming removed 10 bases from V and 0 bases from J, with 16 bases in between. The CDR3 is made up of 15 amino acids. The chain's CDR3 is CATTGGPASYNEQFF. The CDR3, as DNA: TGTGCCACCACCGGGGGACCAGCCTCCTACAATGAGCAGTTCTTC.

This clone was observed a handful of times. V usage is TRBV27 and J usage is TRBJ1-4, with D possibly TRBD1 on 5 matching bases. This CDR3 comprises 15 residues. V dropped 7 bases and J dropped 0 bases, with 12 bases sitting between them. Germline CDR1 MNHEY, CDR2 SMNVEV (reference sequence). The CDR3 bases are TGTGCCAGCACCAACAGGCCTGCAACTAATGAAAAACTGTTTTTT. Translation gives CASTNRPATNEKLFF.

This chain connects TRBV18 to TRBJ2-1; 9 positions agree with TRBD2. The ends lost 3 bases at V and 15 bases at J; junction bases unmatched: 9. Germline V lookup: CDR1 KGHSH, CDR2 LQKENI. The CDR3 loop spans 13 amino acids. The CDR3 DNA reads as TGTGCCAGCTCACCTGGACAGATGACTAGCGGGTTCTTC. It encodes CASSPGQMTSGFF.

J is TRBJ2-7 and V is TRBV2, with D possibly being TRBD1 (6 bases). Germline V gene lookup returns CDR1 SNHLY and CDR2 FYNNEI. CDR3 length: 14 amino acids. Trimming took 11 bases from V and 4 from J, leaving 21 bases between them. The CDR3 is CAGKEQGNVYEQYF. CDR3 DNA sequence: TGTGCCGGGAAAGAGCAGGGGAATGTGTACGAGCAGTACTTC.

The chain uses TRBV14 and TRBJ1-1; D is undetermined. Germline CDR1 and CDR2: SGHDN and FVKESK. This CDR3 has 15 residues. V was shortened by 2 bases and J by 0 bases, with 10 bases between the two germline ends. The CDR3 sequence is CASSQMAAVNTEAFF. The CDR3 coding sequence is TGTGCCAGCAGCCAAATGGCGGCCGTGAACACTGAAGCTTTCTTT.

The table lists this clone with a count of one. Other DNA sequences in this sample translate to the same CDR3. V gene TRBV7-3 combines with J gene TRBJ1-1; 7 nucleotides match TRBD1. The length of the CDR3 is 14 residues. Germline lookup yields CDR1 SGHTA and CDR2 FQGTGA. Trimming cost V 5 bases and J 1 base; bases outside gene matches: 4. The CDR3 DNA is TGTGCCAGCAGCCTCCAGGGGGGGAACACTGAAGCTTTCTTT. It translates to CASSLQGGNTEAFF.

The chain carries TRBV9 and TRBJ2-1, with 16 bases fitting TRBD2. The CDR3 consists of 19 residues. Trimming cost V 2 bases and J 2 bases; bases outside gene matches: 7. Germline CDR1 and CDR2: SGDLS and YYNGEE. Here the CDR3 DNA reads TGTGCCAGCAGCGTCACGGGACTAGCGGGAGGGTTCGCCTACAATGAGCAGTTCTTC. Its protein is CASSVTGLAGGFAYNEQFF.

The sample holds a few counts of this clone. The chain uses TRBV10-1 and TRBJ2-7; D gene ambiguous. Germline-derived CDR1 and CDR2 are WNHNN and SYGVQD (reference sequence). V gave up 2 bases and J gave up 6 bases, with 14 bases separating them. The CDR3 sequence is 14 residues long. The CDR3 coding sequence is TGCGCCAGCAGTGAGAGTCTAGTCGTCGGCGAGCAGTACTTC. Its protein is CASSESLVVGEQYF.

The CDR3 nucleotides are TGTGCTGCGGGAGTCCAAGGGGGCGAGCAGTACTTC. Protein product: CAAGVQGGEQYF. The V call is TRBV28, the J call TRBJ2-7; D is possibly TRBD2 (7 bases). This CDR3 spans 12 amino acids. CDR1 is MDHEN, CDR2 SYDVKM, per germline.

Concerning this clone itself: This CDR3 is also generated by other DNA sequences in the sample. The rearrangement joins TRBV27 to TRBJ1-1, with 8 bases fitting TRBD1. CDR3 length equals 14 residues. Germline V CDR1 and CDR2: MNHEY, SMNVEV (reference sequence). V dropped 0 bases and J dropped 5; count of bases not matched to a gene: 2. CDR3 coding DNA: TGTGCCAGCAGTTTATCCAGACAGGGGACTGAAGCTTTCTTT. As protein: CASSLSRQGTEAFF.

This clone has only one observation. The chain recombines TRBV29-1 with TRBJ1-2, with a possible D match to TRBD1 (6 bases). CDR3 size: 13 residues. Germline V gene sequence: CDR1 SQVTM, CDR2 ANQGSEA. Trimming took off 7 bases at V and 2 bases at J, with 14 bases between the two ends. CDR3 coding DNA: TGCAGCGCTGGACAGTACGGAAACTATGGCTACACCTTC. Its protein product is CSAGQYGNYGYTF.